This TCR beta chain comes out of a study of PD-L1 blockade in urothelial cancer. Documented time point: peripheral blood 6 weeks after treatment start. Each patient presented with locally advanced or metastatic urothelial carcinoma. All patients handed over anywhere from 1 to 8 samples, pretreatment and on-treatment. TCRdb's table, derived via immunoSEQ multiplex PCR, lists solely in-frame clones and lacks some. This table holds around 45,000 clones, 80% to 90% found once. V dropped 5 bases and J dropped 3; count of bases not matched to a gene: 10. CDR3 length: 15 amino acids. Germline CDR1 and CDR2: SGHTA and FQGTGA.

V gene TRBV7-3 combines with J gene TRBJ2-7, with 7 bases identical to TRBD2. The specimen was PBMCs, collected around atezolizumab (anti-PD-L1) treatment. This clonotype was obtained from a man in his 60s with urothelial cancer. DNA for the CDR3: TGTGCCAGCAGCCCGGGGGGAGAGAGAAGCTACGAGCAGTACTTC. Protein sequence: CASSPGGERSYEQYF.